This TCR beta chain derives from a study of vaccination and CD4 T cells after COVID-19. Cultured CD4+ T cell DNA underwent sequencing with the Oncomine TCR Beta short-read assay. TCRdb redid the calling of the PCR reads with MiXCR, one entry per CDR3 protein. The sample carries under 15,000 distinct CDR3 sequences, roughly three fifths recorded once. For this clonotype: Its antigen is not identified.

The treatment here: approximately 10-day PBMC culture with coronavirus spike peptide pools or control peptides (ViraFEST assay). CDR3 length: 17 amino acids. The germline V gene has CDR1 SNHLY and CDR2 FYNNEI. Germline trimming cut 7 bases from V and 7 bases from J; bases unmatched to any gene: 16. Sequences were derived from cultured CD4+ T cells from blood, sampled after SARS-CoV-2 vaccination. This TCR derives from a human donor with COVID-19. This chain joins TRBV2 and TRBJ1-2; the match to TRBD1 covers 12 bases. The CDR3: CASTTQGGTGGFGGYTF. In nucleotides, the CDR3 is TGTGCCAGCACCACCCAGGGAGGGACAGGGGGCTTCGGTGGCTACACCTTC. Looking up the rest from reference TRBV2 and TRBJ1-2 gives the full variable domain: EPEVTQTPSHQVTQMGQEVILRCVPISNHLYFYWYRQILGQKVEFLVSFYNNEISEKSEIFDDQFSVERPDGSNFTLKIRSTKLEDSAMYFCASTTQGGTGGFGGYTFGSGTRLTVV.